These T cell receptor beta chains were read from a single sample in a study of control samples from healthy donors and cancer patients. TCRdb's table, derived via immunoSEQ multiplex PCR, lists solely in-frame clones and lacks some. The sample includes around 250,000 clones, around 79% of them seen just once. Sequenced sample: PBMCs. These receptors were collected from a woman aged 55 to 70 with lung cancer. The CDR3 runs from the conserved cysteine through the conserved F or W. D genes are given only for firm matches. Not every row has a clone size; where given, it reads once, few, many or a size class.

d_gene	len	v_gene	abundance	j_gene	CDR3nt	CDR3aa
NA	16	TRBV5-1	NA	TRBJ1-6	TGCGCCAGCAGCTTGGGAGGGGCGGATTATAATTCACCCCTCCACTTT	CASSLGGADYNSPLHF
NA	17	TRBV3-1/TRBV3-2	NA	TRBJ1-3	TGTGCCAGCAGCCAAGGCCGACGGCTCAGCTCTGGAAACACCATATATTTT	CASSQGRRLSSGNTIYF
NA	13	TRBV6-6	NA	TRBJ1-2	TGTGCCAGCAGAGGCCTTCAAGGAAATGGCTACACCTTC	CASRGLQGNGYTF
NA	15	TRBV3-1/TRBV3-2	few	TRBJ1-5	TGTGCCAGCAGCCCAGGGCAGGGGAGCAATCAGCCCCAGCATTTT	CASSPGQGSNQPQHF
TRBD1	13	TRBV6-6	NA	TRBJ2-7	TGTGCCAGCAGTCGGACAGGATCCTACGAGCAGTACTTC	CASSRTGSYEQYF
NA	13	TRBV27	many	TRBJ1-5	TGTGCCAGCAGTTTAGCCGTGCGGCAGCCCCAGCATTTT	CASSLAVRQPQHF
NA	12	TRBV6-5	NA	TRBJ2-1	TGTGCCAGCAGTCCCCATTACAATGAGCAGTTCTTC	CASSPHYNEQFF
TRBD2	17	TRBV27	NA	TRBJ2-7	TGTGCCAGCAGTTCCGGTCGAGCGGGGCCTCATTCCTACGAGCAGTACTTC	CASSSGRAGPHSYEQYF
NA	12	TRBV7-2	NA	TRBJ1-6	TGTGCCAGCAGCTTAATGAATTCACCCCTCCACTTT	CASSLMNSPLHF
NA	16	TRBV19	NA	TRBJ1-2	TGTGCCAGTAGTAGATACGTACAATCCTCGAACTATGGCTACACCTTC	CASSRYVQSSNYGYTF
TRBD2	14	TRBV13	NA	TRBJ2-7	TGTGCCAGCAGCTTAGTTAGCGGGAGTAACGAGCAGTACTTC	CASSLVSGSNEQYF
TRBD2	16	TRBV5-1	NA	TRBJ2-7	TGCGCCAGCAGCTTGGGCGGGGGGGGCGGGCCCTACGAGCAGTACTTC	CASSLGGGGGPYEQYF
NA	13	TRBV7-3	many	TRBJ1-1	TGTGCCAGCAGCGTAGACAGGAACACTGAAGCTTTCTTT	CASSVDRNTEAFF
TRBD2	15	TRBV5-3	once	TRBJ2-7	TGTGCCAGAAGCTCCGGGACTAGCGGGAGCCACGAGCAGTACTTC	CARSSGTSGSHEQYF
NA	13	TRBV5-6	NA	TRBJ1-5	TGTGCCAGCAGCTTGGGGGGGAATGGCCCCCAGCATTTT	CASSLGGNGPQHF
NA	17	TRBV7-3	NA	TRBJ2-3	TGTGCCAGCAGCTTAACGGGTAGGGTAGGAGGAGGTGATACGCAGTATTTT	CASSLTGRVGGGDTQYF
TRBD2	15	TRBV6-6	NA	TRBJ2-1	TGTGCCAGCAGCCCCGGACTAGCGAACTACAATGAGCAGTTCTTC	CASSPGLANYNEQFF
TRBD1	16	TRBV28	NA	TRBJ2-4	TGTGCCAGCAGCCCGGGACAGCTCGGGGCCAAAAACATTCAGTACTTC	CASSPGQLGAKNIQYF
NA	15	TRBV3-1/TRBV3-2	NA	TRBJ2-1	TGTGCCAGCAGCCAGGACAGAGCGCCCTACAATGAGCAGTTCTTC	CASSQDRAPYNEQFF
TRBD2	15	TRBV9	NA	TRBJ2-1	TGTGCCAGCAGCGTGGCGGGGGGCCATTACAATGAGCAGTTCTTC	CASSVAGGHYNEQFF
NA	16	TRBV7-2	NA	TRBJ2-3	TGTGCCAGCAGCTTATGGCGGGCCTCTAGCACAGATACGCAGTATTTT	CASSLWRASSTDTQYF
NA	13	TRBV5-1	once	TRBJ1-1	TGCGCCAGCAGAAATACAGGGAGCCCTGAAGCTTTCTTT	CASRNTGSPEAFF
NA	15	TRBV29-1	few	TRBJ1-6	TGCAGCGTTCTTGAAGGGAGCTCCTATAATTCACCCCTCCACTTT	CSVLEGSSYNSPLHF
TRBD1	14	TRBV18	NA	TRBJ1-1	TGTGCCAGCTCAGACTGGGGACAGGGGACTGAAGCTTTCTTT	CASSDWGQGTEAFF
NA	17	TRBV7-9	NA	TRBJ2-1	TGTGCCAGCAGCCTTCCCAAAACAGGTCACTCCTACAATGAGCAGTTCTTC	CASSLPKTGHSYNEQFF
NA	14	TRBV28	many	TRBJ2-2	TGTGCCAGCACCGGATCCTACAGGGCCGGGGAGCTGTTTTTT	CASTGSYRAGELFF
NA	16	TRBV19	NA	TRBJ2-1	TGTGCCAGTAGTTCACAATCGGGGGGCCCCTACAATGAGCAGTTCTTC	CASSSQSGGPYNEQFF
TRBD1	16	TRBV29-1	NA	TRBJ1-1	TGCAGCGTTGTACCAGGGGGCTCTTTATTCGACACTGAAGCTTTCTTT	CSVVPGGSLFDTEAFF
NA	14	TRBV9	NA	TRBJ2-7	TGTGCCAGCAGCGCGGGGGACCCACCAGACGAGCAGTACTTC	CASSAGDPPDEQYF
NA	14	TRBV11-2	once	TRBJ2-1	TGTGCCAGCAGCTTAGCCCTCGGACAGACTCCCGGGTTCTTC	CASSLALGQTPGFF
NA	14	TRBV6-5	NA	TRBJ1-6	TGTGCCAGCAGTACGACAGTAGTCGATTCACCCCTCCACTTT	CASSTTVVDSPLHF
TRBD1	16	TRBV24-1	NA	TRBJ1-5	TGTGCCACCAGTGATACGACAGGGGCAAGCAATCAGCCCCAGCATTTT	CATSDTTGASNQPQHF
TRBD2	19	TRBV7-3	once	TRBJ2-1	TGTGCCAGCAGCTTAACCGGGGGAAGCGGGAGGGCTTCCTACAATGAGCAGTTCTTC	CASSLTGGSGRASYNEQFF
NA	14	TRBV9	NA	TRBJ1-4	TGTGCCAGCAGCGTGTCAGGGGAGAATGAAAAACTGTTTTTT	CASSVSGENEKLFF
NA	13	TRBV20-1	NA	TRBJ1-1	TGCAGTGCTAGTAGGGTTCTAGGCACTGAAGCTTTCTTT	CSASRVLGTEAFF
NA	14	TRBV10-3	NA	TRBJ2-1	TGTGCCATCAGTGAGTGGGGGACCAAAAATGAGCAGTTCTTC	CAISEWGTKNEQFF